Each of the 15 T cell receptor beta chains below was sequenced from the same sample in a study of immune characterization of retroperitoneal liposarcoma. MiXCR, applied by TCRdb to the PCR reads, yields one record per CDR3 protein. This sample yields 2,500 to 3,000 distinct CDR3 sequences, of which about 45% are seen a single time; 40% to 65% belongs to the top ten. Sequenced sample: tumor tissue. The source of these receptors is a male donor with retroperitoneal liposarcoma.

This clonotype has only one observation. The chain carries TRBV6-8 and TRBJ2-1; 14 bases are shared with TRBD2. The assigned J gene may be wrong: the sequence end matches TRBJ2-5 better. This CDR3 spans 18 amino acids. Germline assignment: CDR1 MNHGY and CDR2 SAAAGT. CDR3 protein: CASSYRPGTSGSGETQYF. CDR3 nucleotides: TGTGCCAGCAGTTACCGTCCTGGGACTAGCGGGAGTGGGGAGACCCAGTACTTC.

The rearrangement links TRBV6-8 to TRBJ2-1, with D unclear. The end of the DNA aligns better with TRBJ2-7, so the J call may be wrong. Germline loops: CDR1 MNHGY, CDR2 SAAAGT. The CDR3 consists of 15 residues. CDR3 amino acids: CASRPGPDSYNEQYF. The CDR3 nucleotides read TGTGCCAGCAGACCGGGTCCCGATTCCTACAATGAGCAGTACTTC.

This chain links TRBV6-8 with TRBJ2-1; D gene uncertain. V gave up 6 bases and J gave up 10 bases, with 16 bases separating them. This CDR3 is 13 amino acids long. The V gene's germline CDR1 is MNHGY and CDR2 SAAAGT. This CDR3 is CASSSRAPEEQFF. CDR3 DNA: TGTGCCAGCAGCTCCCGGGCCCCCGAGGAGCAGTTCTTC.

By share, this clonotype ranks as large. This sequence joins TRBV7-2 and TRBJ2-1, with 7 bases that match TRBD1. This CDR3 region has 15 residues. The germline CDR1 and CDR2 sequences are SGHTA and FQGNSA. The ends lost 5 bases at V and 13 bases at J; junction bases unmatched: 17. Here the CDR3 DNA reads TGTGCCAGCAGCCCCCCGACAGGGTCCAAAAACATTCAGTTCTTC. Translation gives CASSPPTGSKNIQFF.

The V call is TRBV7-9, the J call TRBJ2-5; the D is unclear. Near its end, the DNA agrees better with TRBJ2-7, so the J call may be wrong. The germline V gene has CDR1 SEHNR and CDR2 FQNEAQ (reference sequence). This CDR3 has 17 amino acids. CDR3 coding DNA: TGTGCCAGCAGCTTAGACGCCGCAGAGTCCTACCGCTACGAGCAGTACTTC. Residues: CASSLDAAESYRYEQYF.

The chain links TRBV6-6 to TRBJ1-1; the D is unclear. The germline V and J ends were trimmed by 9 bases and 1 base, with 9 bases remaining between them. The CDR3 is made up of 12 amino acids. The germline V gene encodes CDR1 MNHNY and CDR2 SVGAGI (reference sequence). CDR3 DNA: TGTGCCAGTAATTACCCGAACACTGAAGCTTTCTTT. Protein product: CASNYPNTEAFF.

The chain uses TRBV6-1 and TRBJ2-2; D call uncertain. V was cut by 3 bases and J by 1 base, with 9 bases left in between. Germline V gene sequence: CDR1 MNHNS, CDR2 SASEGT. The CDR3 has 15 amino acids. CDR3 in amino acids: CASSEGRRNTGELFF. CDR3 DNA: TGTGCCAGCAGTGAGGGCAGGAGGAACACCGGGGAGCTGTTTTTT.

By share, this clonotype counts as medium-sized. The CDR3 reads CASSLRRVTGLSYNEQFF. CDR3 DNA sequence: TGTGCCAGCAGCTTACGCCGGGTTACAGGGCTATCCTACAATGAGCAGTTCTTC. The chain links TRBV7-2 to TRBJ2-1; D may be TRBD1 (6 bases). V lost 2 bases to trimming and J lost 1 base, with 18 bases between them. There are 18 residues in the CDR3. Germline V gene sequence: CDR1 SGHTA, CDR2 FQGNSA.

This clonotype was observed a handful of times. The rearrangement links TRBV12-5 to TRBJ1-2; D remains unclear. The CDR3 runs to 13 residues. The V end lost 4 bases, the J end lost 8 bases, and 14 bases lay between the germline ends. CDR1 and CDR2 (germline): LGHNT, FRNRAP. As DNA, the CDR3 is TGTGCTAGTGGTTCGAAACGGGTTGGGGGCTACACCTTC. Translated, it gives CASGSKRVGGYTF.

The CDR3 sequence is CASSWDRKNIQYF. The CDR3 DNA sequence: TGTGCCAGCAGTTGGGACAGAAAAAACATTCAGTACTTC. The chain links TRBV6-1 to TRBJ2-4, with 7 positions matching TRBD1. This CDR3 is built from 13 residues. The germline V gene has CDR1 MNHNS and CDR2 SASEGT. V was pared by 5 bases and J by 4 bases, with 2 bases of the junction left unmatched.

This clonotype has a single count. This chain joins TRBV6-6 and TRBJ2-1; weak D call: TRBD1 (5 bases). Trimming took 0 bases from V and 5 from J, leaving 11 bases between them. The germline CDR1 and CDR2 sequences are MNHNY and SVGAGI (reference sequence). CDR3 length: 15 residues. CDR3 in DNA: TGTGCCAGCAGTTACTCGAGGACAAATAACAATGAGCAGTTCTTC. Translation gives CASSYSRTNNNEQFF.

The chain recombines TRBV27 with TRBJ2-5; TRBD2 matches 8 bases. The closer fit of TRBJ2-1 to the DNA end suggests the J call may be wrong. Looked up from germline, CDR1 is MNHEY and CDR2 is SMNVEV (reference sequence). The CDR3 contains 16 residues. The DNA for the CDR3 is TGTGCCAGCAGTACCGGACTAGCAGGAAGGTACAATGAGCAGTTCTTC. Protein product: CASSTGLAGRYNEQFF.

The chain carries TRBV24-1 and TRBJ2-1, with TRBD1 matching 7 bases. The CDR3 is 14 amino acids. The V gene end was trimmed by 2 bases and the J gene end by 7 bases; junction bases not matched to a gene: 4. Germline loops: CDR1 KGHDR, CDR2 SFDVKD. In DNA, the CDR3 is TGTGCCACCAGTGATTCAAGACAGGGAAATGAGCAGTTCTTC. Residues: CATSDSRQGNEQFF.

The gene calls are TRBV3-1 and TRBJ2-1; perhaps TRBD2 as D (5 bases). The CDR3 is made up of 12 amino acids. Per germline, CDR1 LGHDT and CDR2 YNNKEL (reference sequence). V was trimmed by 4 bases and J by 9 bases, leaving 10 bases between them. This CDR3 reads CASSLGAGEQFF. CDR3 DNA sequence: TGTGCCAGCAGCCTCGGCGCGGGTGAGCAGTTCTTC.

The rearrangement links TRBV12-3 or TRBV12-4 to TRBJ2-5, with 7 bases fitting TRBD2. TRBJ2-7 explains the end of the DNA better; the J call may be wrong. This CDR3 is built from 14 residues. This chain's CDR3 is CASSLGGLTYEQYF. CDR3 DNA sequence: TGTGCCAGCAGTTTAGGGGGACTAACCTACGAGCAGTACTTC.